The T cell receptor (beta chain) described here comes from a study of CD8+CD57+ T cells in acquired aplastic anemia. The template for TCR beta VDJ and CDR3 sequence profiling was genomic DNA. TCRdb ran MiXCR on the reads and lists one entry per CDR3 protein. The table lists some 170,000 distinct CDR3 sequences, around 50% of them singletons. Patients sequenced had flow cytometry evidence of CD8+CD57+ cell expansion. Trimming removed 1 base at V and 13 bases at J, with 22 bases between. Per the germline V gene, CDR1 is SQVTM and CDR2 is ANQGSEA. The CDR3 length is 14 residues. The sequence was obtained from a human donor with aplastic anemia. This chain connects TRBV29-1 to TRBJ1-1, with D uncertain. Input material: sorted CD4+, CD8+, or CD8+CD57+ T cells (not recorded which) from PBMCs. The CDR3, as DNA: TGCAGCGTTGAAGGGGCCGATGAGATGGTGGGTGGTTTCTTT. This encodes CSVEGADEMVGGFF.